This T cell receptor beta chain was sequenced for a study of blood T cell repertoires in COVID-19 (dated by TCRdb to between 2020 and 2021). Study-level background: Samples covering the acute and convalescent phases of COVID-19 were provided by collaborators in the United States, Italy and Spain. The samples were drawn from the first 160 participants of the ongoing ImmuneRACE study and from some 1,300 subjects provided by 6 global collaborators. The dataset comprised deeply sampled blood TCRbeta repertoires from subjects exposed to, actively infected with, or recovered from COVID-19. HLA class I and class II types, where available, came from metadata supplied by the sample provider rather than from assay-based typing. Nearly every sample came with metadata listing a de-identified subject ID, COVID-19 status, age in years and sex. The repertoires were released in a freely available public database meant as a resource for research on the immune response to SARS-CoV-2. The prospective study material was composed of cDNA or gDNA derived from T cells, B-cell-depleted T cells, or PBMCs. General study outcomes and caveats: How much clinical and demographic metadata was included differed by source and by participant, and the metadata was provided uncurated.

At one collaborating source in Seattle, patients were enrolled during active infection and were followed longitudinally through the course of disease. Whole blood was collected in K2EDTA tubes by collaborating institutions according to the institutions' own protocols. Collaborator samples were shipped for TCRbeta analysis as frozen whole blood, isolated PBMCs, or DNA extracted from either sample type. As regards this clone: Its recognized antigen is unknown. Base qualities are not recorded, but no much larger clone differs from it by a single base.

TCRbeta CDR3 regions were amplified from genomic DNA by means of the immunoSEQ Assay, a bias-controlled multiplex PCR. The original pipeline was this. The number of nucleated cells in each sample was estimated from the amplification of reference gene primers within the assay. To quantify the absolute abundance of each unique TCRbeta CDR3 rearrangement, sequence reads were collapsed and filtered. For each sample, productive Simpson clonality was calculated as the square root of Simpson's diversity index across productive rearrangements. Not all clones reach the TCRdb copy of this immuneACCESS table, which keeps in-frame sequences only. Checked studies attribute under half of the gap to unresolved V genes and leave the rest unexplained. V, J and clone size are those of that table, while D and trimming were read from the DNA. In all, the sample holds about 190,000 clones, and 82% of those were seen once. The ten top clones hold 7.8% of the sample.

The junction carries 12 bases between V and J, which are trimmed by 3 bases and 0 bases respectively. Via the germline V gene, CDR1 is SGHTA and CDR2 FQGNSA. The CDR3 spans 15 residues, from the cysteine through the phenylalanine. Only CDR3 DNA is held: 45 bases, read in frame from base 1. In this chain, TRBV7-2 is recombined with TRBJ2-7, with a weak D call of TRBD1 (5 bases match). This TCR derives from a woman in her fifties or sixties with COVID-19, enrolled during active disease. What was sequenced was peripheral blood. The nucleotide sequence is TGTGCCAGCAGCTTTTCTGGGGCCAACTCCTACGAGCAGTACTTC. It encodes CASSFSGANSYEQYF.